These 31 T cell receptor beta chains share one sample of origin, sequenced in a study of human T cells and chemical hapten exposure (dated by TCRdb to the early 2020s). The library was built by means of RACE. The data were produced on a NextSeq 500. Through fastp at Q25 and MiXCR, TCRdb rebuilt clones from the public reads, retaining in-frame beta chains. Every CDR3 protein is listed once, alongside the most common genes and DNA of its rows. The sample yields some 98,000 distinct CDR3 sequences; 9.5% to 14% were counted once. The ten largest clones capture approximately 3.3% of the sample. The sample's time point, from its label and the paper: pre-sensitization, week 0. The treatment or condition label, as the study defines it: therapeutic diphenylcyclopropenone sensitization with weekly scalp DPC. Sequencing was performed on whole blood, taken in connection with sensitization to the hapten diphenylcyclopropenone (DPC). These receptors all stem from a woman aged 55-70 years with alopecia areata. Some clones in this sample may be carry-over from other donors' samples.

This clonotype was detected many times. This rearrangement joins TRBV7-9 to TRBJ2-3, with no clear D. CDR1 is SEHNR, CDR2 FQNEAQ, per germline (reference sequence). The CDR3 loop spans 16 amino acids. The ends were cut back, 5 bases at V and 0 bases at J, with 15 bases in the middle. The CDR3 DNA reads TGTGCCAGCAGCCGCCCTATTAGCTCTAGCACAGATACGCAGTATTTT. Its translation: CASSRPISSSTDTQYF.

With regard to this clonotype: At one boundary the junction diverges from the germline segment, which might be a read error. The chain carries TRBV10-2 and TRBJ2-2; either TRBD1 or TRBD2 may supply D (6 bases each). The CDR3 extends over 13 amino acids. Germline CDR1 is WSHSY and CDR2 is SAAADI. CDR3 sequence: CASKFRGLGELFF. In nucleotides, the CDR3 is TGCGCCAGCAAGTTCAGGGGACTCGGGGAGCTGTTTTTC.

This chain joins TRBV6-5 and TRBJ2-7; 7 bases match TRBD1. The CDR3 covers 15 residues. Germline CDR1 reads MNHEY; CDR2 reads SVGAGI. J lost 0 bases, V lost 6 bases, and 8 bases had no gene match. The chain's CDR3 is CASRLGQASSYEQYF. The CDR3 DNA follows: TGTGCCAGCAGACTCGGACAGGCCAGCTCCTACGAGCAGTACTTC.

This clonotype came up a few times. The V call is TRBV5-1, the J call TRBJ1-6; the D is unclear. From germline, CDR1 is SGHRS and CDR2 YFSETQ. V shed 4 bases and J shed 7 bases, with 12 bases lying between them. CDR3 size: 14 residues. The CDR3 DNA sequence: TGCGCCAGCAGCGAAAAGGGCCTGAATTCACCCCTCCACTTT. Protein: CASSEKGLNSPLHF.

This clonotype showed up just a few times. The chain recombines TRBV5-1 with TRBJ2-1; maybe TRBD2 (7 bases). Germline values: CDR1 SGHRS, CDR2 YFSETQ. The V end lost 3 bases, the J end lost 7 bases, and 17 bases lay between the germline ends. This CDR3 spans 15 amino acids. The CDR3 loop reads CASSWNGGPSNEQFF. CDR3 DNA: TGCGCCAGCAGCTGGAACGGGGGGCCCTCTAATGAGCAGTTCTTC.

Many counts were recorded for this clonotype. The chain is built from TRBV20-1 and TRBJ2-2; D ambiguous. The CDR3 consists of 14 residues. Per the germline V gene, CDR1 is DFQATT and CDR2 is SNEGSKA (reference sequence). V was trimmed by 6 bases and J by 1 base, leaving 12 bases between them. The DNA for the CDR3 is TGCAGTGCAGCAACCGGCAAGAACACCGGGGAGCTGTTTTTT. Translation gives CSAATGKNTGELFF.

This clonotype was recorded many times. The CDR3 loop reads CASSFEGSPGTEAFF. CDR3 sequence (DNA): TGTGCCAGCAGCTTTGAGGGGTCACCCGGCACTGAAGCTTTCTTT. The V and J genes are TRBV11-2 and TRBJ1-1, with D perhaps TRBD1 (5 bases). V gave up 3 bases and J gave up 4 bases, with 15 bases separating them. The CDR3 loop spans 15 amino acids. Germline values: CDR1 SGHAT, CDR2 FQNNGV.

This clonotype was seen repeatedly, ten times or more. The chain employs TRBV20-1 and TRBJ1-4; unclear D gene. Germline values: CDR1 DFQATT, CDR2 SNEGSKA (reference sequence). The CDR3 extends over 15 amino acids. Trimming took off 0 bases at V and 5 bases at J, with 13 bases between the two ends. The CDR3 region has the DNA TGCAGTGCTAGAGAGGGAGGTAGTGCCAATGAAAAACTGTTTTTT. Translating gives CSAREGGSANEKLFF.

The chain carries TRBV12-3 or TRBV12-4 and TRBJ2-3; D may be TRBD1 or TRBD2 (5 bases each). V lost 6 bases, J lost 6 bases, and 13 bases lay in between. The CDR3 has 13 residues. CDR3 sequence reads: CASRNRGPDTQYF. The CDR3, as DNA: TGTGCCAGCAGAAACCGGGGCCCGGATACGCAGTATTTT.

The sample holds many counts of this clonotype. The chain couples TRBV30 to TRBJ2-2; D unclear. Germline CDR1 is GTSNPN and CDR2 is SVGIG (reference sequence). V lost 3 bases to trimming and J lost 2 bases, with 4 bases between them. The CDR3 consists of 12 residues. CDR3 region: CAWSYNTGELFF. DNA of the CDR3: TGTGCCTGGAGCTACAACACCGGGGAGCTGTTTTTT.

The V and J genes are TRBV5-6 and TRBJ2-2, with D perhaps matching TRBD1 or TRBD2 (5 bases each). CDR1 SGHDT and CDR2 YYEEEE come from the germline V gene. V was clipped by 1 base and J by 4 bases, with 14 bases between them. The CDR3 has 16 residues. CDR3 coding DNA: TGTGCCAGCAGCTTGTTCGGTGGGGGTACCACCGGGGAGCTGTTTTTT. This translates into CASSLFGGGTTGELFF.

This sequence joins TRBV3-1 and TRBJ2-1, with 7 bases that match TRBD2. V shed 3 bases and J 1 base; nucleotides not matched to a gene: 3. The CDR3 contains 15 residues. Germline V gene lookup returns CDR1 LGHDT and CDR2 YNNKEL (reference sequence). CDR3 nucleotide sequence: TGTGCCAGCAGCCAGGTCGGGGGGTCCTACAATGAGCAGTTCTTC. As protein: CASSQVGGSYNEQFF.

This clonotype was counted ten times or more. The chain links TRBV20-1 to TRBJ1-1; D is unclear. V shed 5 bases and J shed 1 base, with 5 bases lying between them. The CDR3 spans 11 residues. Germline CDR1 is DFQATT and CDR2 is SNEGSKA (reference sequence). This CDR3 is CSALPNTEAFF. The CDR3 nucleotides read TGCAGTGCTTTACCGAACACTGAAGCTTTCTTT.

V gene TRBV5-1 combines with J gene TRBJ2-3, with TRBD2 identical over 7 bases. V lost 2 bases to trimming and J lost 6 bases; unmatched junction nucleotides: 9. CDR3 length: 15 amino acids. CDR1 is SGHRS, CDR2 YFSETQ, per germline. The CDR3, as DNA: TGCGCCAGCAGCTTAATAGGCGGGGGAGTCGATACGCAGTATTTT. This encodes CASSLIGGGVDTQYF. Complete variable domain (other parts from reference TRBV5-1 and TRBJ2-3): KAGVTQTPRYLIKTRGQQVTLSCSPISGHRSVSWYQQTPGQGLQFLFEYFSETQRNKGNFPGRFSGRQFSNSRSEMNVSTLELGDSALYLCASSLIGGGVDTQYFGPGTRLTVL.

This clonotype was seen only once. The rearrangement links TRBV6-5 to TRBJ2-3; the D is unclear. The V end was cut by 0 bases, the J end by 0 bases, with 13 bases between. Germline V lookup: CDR1 MNHEY, CDR2 SVGAGI. CDR3 size: 17 residues. In DNA form, the CDR3 reads TGTGCCAGCAGTTACTCCTCGGACGGTGCTAGCACAGATACGCAGTATTTT. Amino acids: CASSYSSDGASTDTQYF.

This clonotype was counted ten times or more. The chain is built from TRBV29-1 and TRBJ2-5; 10 positions agree with TRBD2. The CDR3 is 15 amino acids. Looked up from germline, CDR1 is SQVTM and CDR2 is ANQGSEA. Losses at the gene ends were 7 bases for V and 3 bases for J; bases not matched to a gene: 11. The chain's CDR3 is CSANPGLAAKETQYF. In DNA form, the CDR3 reads TGCAGCGCAAATCCCGGACTAGCGGCAAAAGAGACCCAGTACTTC.

This clonotype has at least ten counts. V is TRBV7-3 and J is TRBJ1-1; D is unclear. This CDR3 is built from 15 residues. CDR1 is SGHTA and CDR2 is FQGTGA in the germline V gene. The V and J ends lost 1 base and 4 bases respectively, with 13 bases between them. The CDR3, as DNA: TGTGCCAGCAGCTTAAAGCGGCAGCTTACCACTGAAGCTTTCTTT. The encoded protein is CASSLKRQLTTEAFF.

The table lists this clonotype with a few counts. The DNA for the CDR3 is TGCGCCAGCAGCTTGAGGGCACACGGCCACGGAGAGACCCAGTACTTC. Its protein is CASSLRAHGHGETQYF. V and J are TRBV5-1 and TRBJ2-5, with D unresolved. The germline V and J ends were trimmed by 1 base and 4 bases, with 17 bases remaining between them. The CDR3 consists of 16 residues. Germline CDR1 reads SGHRS; CDR2 reads YFSETQ.

V and J are TRBV20-1 and TRBJ2-7; D not certain. Germline loops: CDR1 DFQATT, CDR2 SNEGSKA (reference sequence). V lost 8 bases and J lost 0, with 14 bases in between. The CDR3 sequence is 13 residues long. The CDR3 is CSTKGVASYEQYF. CDR3 DNA: TGCAGTACGAAGGGTGTAGCCTCCTACGAGCAGTACTTC.

This clonotype was seen a handful of times. A junction end diverges from the germline sequence, so it may reflect a read error. The V call is TRBV11-2, the J call TRBJ2-1; 10 nucleotides match TRBD2. CDR3 length: 16 residues. The germline CDR1 and CDR2 sequences are SGHAT and FQNNGV. CDR3 loop: CASSSGPGLAPVKQDF. Here the CDR3 DNA reads TGTGCCAGCAGCTCCGGACCGGGACTAGCGCCCGTGAAGCAGGATTTC.

The V call is TRBV27, the J call TRBJ1-2; a possible D gene is TRBD1 (6 bases). Germline V gives CDR1 MNHEY, CDR2 SMNVEV (reference sequence). Trimming shortened V by 5 bases and J by 5 bases, and 18 bases separated the two germline ends. The CDR3 runs 15 residues. The CDR3 nucleotides read TGTGCCAGCAGTCTAACCACGACAGGACGTTATGGCTACACCTTC. This codes for CASSLTTTGRYGYTF.

This clonotype has a handful of counts. The chain combines TRBV5-1 with TRBJ1-2, with 7 bases identical to TRBD1. This CDR3 has 15 residues. After removal of 4 bases from V and 6 bases from J, the junction contained 12 bases not matched to a gene. In germline, CDR1 is SGHRS, CDR2 YFSETQ. In nucleotides, the CDR3 is TGCGCCAGCAGCCCGGGGACAGCTGGAGGGCATGGCTACACCTTC. It codes for CASSPGTAGGHGYTF.

The table lists this clonotype with many counts. The chain carries TRBV13 and TRBJ1-1; 7 bases map to TRBD1. V shed 1 base and J 4 bases; nucleotides not matched to a gene: 12. Germline CDR1 is PRHDT and CDR2 is FYEKMQ (reference sequence). This CDR3 comprises 17 residues. CDR3 sequence: CASSLVPHIQGPTEAFF. The DNA of the CDR3 is TGTGCCAGCAGCTTAGTCCCCCATATACAGGGGCCCACTGAAGCTTTCTTT.

This clonotype occurred many times. Here the CDR3 reads CASSQGDSYEQYF. In nucleotides, the CDR3 is TGCGCCAGCAGCCAAGGTGATTCCTACGAGCAGTACTTC. V gene TRBV4-1 combines with J gene TRBJ2-7, with D hard to call. Germline V lookup: CDR1 MGHRA, CDR2 YSYEKL. This CDR3 region has 13 residues. The germline V and J ends were trimmed by 1 base and 1 base, with 5 bases remaining between them.

Many counts were recorded for this clonotype. The V and J genes are TRBV15 and TRBJ2-7; perhaps D is TRBD1 or TRBD2 (6 bases each). The CDR3 extends over 14 amino acids. The germline V and J ends were trimmed by 0 bases and 2 bases, with 8 bases remaining between them. Germline-derived CDR1 and CDR2 are LNHNV and YYDKDF (reference sequence). This CDR3 is CATSRDGGPYEQYF. The CDR3 DNA follows: TGTGCCACCAGCAGAGACGGGGGCCCCTACGAGCAGTACTTC.

This clonotype was detected a few times. V is TRBV5-6 and J is TRBJ1-3; D remains ambiguous. CDR1 and CDR2 (germline): SGHDT, YYEEEE. V was pared by 1 base and J by 0 bases, with 8 bases between. The CDR3 totals 15 residues. Written as DNA, the CDR3 is TGTGCCAGCAGCTTGTTTTCTGTCTCTGGAAACACCATATATTTT. Protein product: CASSLFSVSGNTIYF.

Only a few counts were recorded for this clonotype. This CDR3 is CSVGDRNIQYF. DNA for the CDR3: TGCAGCGTGGGGGACAGAAACATTCAGTACTTC. The rearrangement joins TRBV29-1 to TRBJ2-4, with TRBD1 matching over 7 bases. V lost 6 bases, J lost 6 bases, and 2 bases stayed unmatched. Germline CDR1 is SQVTM and CDR2 is ANQGSEA. The CDR3 has 11 residues.

This clonotype was recorded at least ten times. This rearrangement joins TRBV5-4 to TRBJ1-2; 9 bases fit TRBD1. This CDR3 contains 15 residues. Unmatched junction bases numbered 6, after V lost 4 bases and J lost 2 bases. Germline V lookup: CDR1 SGHNT, CDR2 YYREEE (reference sequence). The CDR3 here is CASSRDRARNYGYTF. DNA for the CDR3: TGTGCCAGCAGCCGGGACAGGGCGAGGAACTATGGCTACACCTTC. Filled out from reference TRBV5-4 and TRBJ1-2, the complete variable domain reads ETGVTQSPTHLIKTRGQQVTLRCSSQSGHNTVSWYQQALGQGPQFIFQYYREEENGRGNFPPRFSGLQFPNYSSELNVNALELDDSALYLCASSRDRARNYGYTFGSGTRLTVV.

This clonotype has a handful of counts. The chain has TRBV20-1 and TRBJ1-2; 7 nucleotides line up with TRBD1. The ends lost 5 bases at V and 2 bases at J; junction bases unmatched: 5. Germline CDR1 and CDR2: DFQATT and SNEGSKA (reference sequence). There are 13 residues in the CDR3. In DNA, the CDR3 is TGCAGTGCTCGGGACAGATTAAACTATGGCTACACCTTC. Translation gives CSARDRLNYGYTF.

V and J are TRBV4-2 and TRBJ2-1; D is undetermined. The CDR3 extends over 15 amino acids. Germline V gives CDR1 LGHNA, CDR2 YNFKEQ. V lost 2 bases, J lost 0 bases, and 8 bases lay in between. This CDR3 reads CASSQTRYSYNEQFF. The CDR3 bases are TGTGCCAGCAGCCAAACAAGATACTCCTACAATGAGCAGTTCTTC.

This clonotype was recorded a few times. The chain has TRBV11-2 and TRBJ1-1; 7 bases align to TRBD1. Germline values: CDR1 SGHAT, CDR2 FQNNGV. V was pared by 1 base and J by 7 bases, with 9 bases of the junction left unmatched. The length of the CDR3 is 15 residues. The CDR3 nucleotides are TGTGCCAGCAGCTTAGCGGAGGGGGCGCGAGGTGAAGCTTTCTTT. This encodes CASSLAEGARGEAFF.